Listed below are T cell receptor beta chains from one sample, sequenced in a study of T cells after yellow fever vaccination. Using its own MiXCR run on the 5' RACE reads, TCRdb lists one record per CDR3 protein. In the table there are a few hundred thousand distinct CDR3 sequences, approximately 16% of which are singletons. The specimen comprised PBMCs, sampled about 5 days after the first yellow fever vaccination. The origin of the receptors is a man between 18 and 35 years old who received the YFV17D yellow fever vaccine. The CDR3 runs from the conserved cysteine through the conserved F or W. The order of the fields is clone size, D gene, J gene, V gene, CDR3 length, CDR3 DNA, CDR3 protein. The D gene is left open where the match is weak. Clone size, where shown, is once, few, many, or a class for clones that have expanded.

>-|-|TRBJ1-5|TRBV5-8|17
TGTGCCAGCAGCTCTTATCGCGCAGGGGACGACAATCAGCCCCAGCATTTT
CASSSYRAGDDNQPQHF
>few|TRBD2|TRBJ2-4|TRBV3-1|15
TGTGCCAGCAGCCAATCTCGGGAGGGGAAAAACATTCAGTACTTC
CASSQSREGKNIQYF
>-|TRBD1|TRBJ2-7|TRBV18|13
TGTGCCAGCTCACCCGACAGGGGGAGAGAGCAGTACTTC
CASSPDRGREQYF
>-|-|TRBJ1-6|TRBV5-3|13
TGTGCCAGATGGAGGCCCTATAATTCACCCCTCCACTTT
CARWRPYNSPLHF
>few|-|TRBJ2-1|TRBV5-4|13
TGTGCCAGCAGCTCCCACGAACGCAATGAGCAGTTCTTC
CASSSHERNEQFF
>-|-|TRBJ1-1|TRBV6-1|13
TGTGCCAGCAGACAGGGAAAAGCCACTGAAGCTTTCTTT
CASRQGKATEAFF
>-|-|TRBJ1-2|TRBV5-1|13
TGCGCCAGCAGCCGCGGGAAGGAGGGGGGCTACACCTTC
CASSRGKEGGYTF
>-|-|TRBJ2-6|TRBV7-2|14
TGTGCCAGCGGGGGGCACTCTGGGGCCAACGTCCTGACTTTC
CASGGHSGANVLTF
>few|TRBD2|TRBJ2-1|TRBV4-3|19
TGCGCCAGCAGCCAAGATCGGGATGGGACTAGCGGGGAAATCAATGAGCAGTTCTTC
CASSQDRDGTSGEINEQFF
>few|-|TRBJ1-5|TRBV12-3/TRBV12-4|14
TGTGCCAGCAGCAAAATGGATAGCAATCAGCCCCAGCATTTT
CASSKMDSNQPQHF
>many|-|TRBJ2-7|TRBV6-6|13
TGTGCCGCCATGAGGACCGGCTCCTACGAGCAGTACTTC
CAAMRTGSYEQYF
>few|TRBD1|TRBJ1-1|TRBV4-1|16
TGCGCCAGCACGAATGCACCAGGGGGACGGATGACTGAAGCTTTCTTT
CASTNAPGGRMTEAFF
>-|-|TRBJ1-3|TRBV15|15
TGTGCCACCAGCCCTAGGTGGGGATCTGGAAACACCATATATTTT
CATSPRWGSGNTIYF
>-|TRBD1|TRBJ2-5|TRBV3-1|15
TGTGCCAGCAGCCCCCGGGACAGAATTCAAGAGACCCAGTACTTC
CASSPRDRIQETQYF
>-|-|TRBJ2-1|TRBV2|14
TGTGCCAGCAGTGACGGACACTACTACAATGAGCAGTTCTTC
CASSDGHYYNEQFF
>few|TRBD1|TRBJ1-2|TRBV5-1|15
TGCGCCAGCAGCCTCCGGGACAGGAGGGAGCATGGCTACACCTTC
CASSLRDRREHGYTF
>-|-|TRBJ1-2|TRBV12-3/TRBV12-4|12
TGTGCCAGCTTAAGCGGTTCCGGTGGCTACACCTTC
CASLSGSGGYTF